The 14 T cell receptor beta chains below were found in one sample sequenced in a study of cytomegalovirus exposure and HLA in healthy donors. A multiplex PCR was run with 60 Vbeta primers and 13 Jbeta primers. Profiled with immunoSEQ multiplex PCR; TCRdb holds only in-frame clones, not every one. Its listing shows about 110,000 clones. Material for sequencing was PBMCs. Receptor source: a man aged 18 to 30 in good health and CMV-seronegative.

The genes are TRBV15 and TRBJ1-6; tentative D call: TRBD1 (5 bases). V dropped 6 bases and J dropped 9 bases, with 12 bases sitting between them. CDR1 is LNHNV and CDR2 is YYDKDF in the germline V gene (reference sequence). The CDR3 has 13 residues. The CDR3 nucleotides read TGTGCCACCAGTAAGCAGGGAAGTTCACCCCTCCACTTT. Amino acids: CATSKQGSSPLHF.

The gene calls are TRBV5-1 and TRBJ2-3, with D tentatively TRBD2 (6 bases). CDR1 is SGHRS, CDR2 YFSETQ, per germline. The CDR3 sequence is 15 residues long. Trimming took off 4 bases at V and 4 bases at J, with 16 bases between the two ends. CDR3 nucleotides: TGCGCCAGCAGCGAGGGCGGGGTTGGCGCAGATACGCAGTATTTT. Its protein is CASSEGGVGADTQYF.

The CDR3 sequence is CASSLGAGKQPQHF. CDR3 bases: TGTGCCAGCAGCTTGGGTGCAGGGAAACAGCCCCAGCATTTT. V is TRBV28 and J is TRBJ1-5, with D possibly being TRBD1 (5 bases). Between the trimmed V and J ends, which lost 6 bases and 7 bases, there was a span of 16 bases. This CDR3 is built from 14 residues. Germline V gene sequence: CDR1 MDHEN, CDR2 SYDVKM.

In nucleotides, the CDR3 is TGCGCCAGCAGCTTGGGGGCCGGGGGACTAGCGGGAGTGGACTACAATGAGCAGTTCTTC. Amino acid sequence: CASSLGAGGLAGVDYNEQFF. V usage is TRBV5-1 and J usage is TRBJ2-1, with TRBD2 identical over 14 bases. The CDR3 totals 20 residues. The V gene end was trimmed by 0 bases and the J gene end by 3 bases; junction bases not matched to a gene: 11. CDR1 and CDR2 (germline): SGHRS, YFSETQ.

The rearrangement joins TRBV6-1 to TRBJ1-2, with 11 bases identical to TRBD1. The germline V gene has CDR1 MNHNS and CDR2 SASEGT. CDR3 length equals 16 residues. Trimming removed 3 bases from V and 7 bases from J; junction bases left unmatched: 10. CDR3 amino acids: CASSDGGQGGVGGYTF. The CDR3 DNA reads TGTGCCAGCAGTGATGGGGGACAGGGGGGGGTCGGTGGCTACACCTTC.

This chain connects TRBV7-2 to TRBJ2-4, with 8 bases fitting TRBD2. The CDR3 runs to 14 residues. Germline CDR1 SGHTA, CDR2 FQGNSA. The V gene end was trimmed by 5 bases and the J gene end by 5 bases; junction bases not matched to a gene: 5. The CDR3 DNA follows: TGTGCCAGCAGCCCATCTAGCGGGCAAAACATTCAGTACTTC. Amino acids: CASSPSSGQNIQYF. Complete variable domain (other parts from reference TRBV7-2 and TRBJ2-4): GAGVSQSPSNKVTEKGKDVELRCDPISGHTALYWYRQSLGQGLEFLIYFQGNSAPDKSGLPSDRFSAERTGGSVSTLTIQRTQQEDSAVYLCASSPSSGQNIQYFGAGTRLSVL.

The chain couples TRBV21-1 to TRBJ2-7; no DNA check was done on the table's D call, TRBD1. TRBV21-1 is flagged as a pseudogene. This CDR3 contains 15 residues. DNA for the CDR3: TGTGCCAGTGGCCCGACAGGCCGCTGTACCTACGAGCAGTACTTC. Translation: CASGPTGRCTYEQYF.

The J gene is TRBJ2-7, the V gene TRBV6-1, with 9 bases identical to TRBD1. There are 13 residues in the CDR3. Trimming cost V 6 bases and J 4 bases; bases outside gene matches: 4. Germline V gene sequence: CDR1 MNHNS, CDR2 SASEGT. The CDR3 nucleotides read TGTGCCAGCAGCCCGACAGGGGGGTACGAGCAGTACTTC. Translated: CASSPTGGYEQYF.

The chain is built from TRBV7-9 and TRBJ2-3, with a tentative D call TRBD2 (6 bases). V lost 1 base, J lost 14 bases, and 13 bases lay in between. The CDR3 is 12 residues long. From germline, CDR1 is SEHNR and CDR2 FQNEAQ (reference sequence). The CDR3 here is CASSLGGKRPYF. Written as DNA, the CDR3 is TGTGCCAGCAGCTTAGGCGGGAAGCGGCCGTATTTT.

The chain couples TRBV7-9 to TRBJ1-5; D call uncertain. Trimming removed 4 bases at V and 8 bases at J, with 6 bases between. The CDR3 has 11 amino acids. The germline V gene encodes CDR1 SEHNR and CDR2 FQNEAQ (reference sequence). In DNA form, the CDR3 reads TGTGCCAGCAGCTCCGGTGAGCCCCAGCATTTT. The encoded protein is CASSSGEPQHF.

The rearrangement links TRBV30 to TRBJ2-1, with D unresolved. This CDR3 comprises 12 residues. V lost 0 bases and J 8 bases, leaving 8 bases between the germline ends. The V gene's germline CDR1 is GTSNPN and CDR2 SVGIG (reference sequence). The CDR3 spells CAWSVRGDEQFF. CDR3 sequence (DNA): TGTGCCTGGAGTGTACGAGGTGATGAGCAGTTCTTC.

CDR3 nucleotide sequence: TGCGCCAGCAATGGGGGGGCGGCTTTGGGCGAGCAGTACTTC. Its protein product is CASNGGAALGEQYF. The chain employs TRBV10-1 and TRBJ2-5; maybe TRBD2 (7 bases). The end of the DNA is better explained by TRBJ2-7, so the J call may be wrong. The CDR3 loop spans 14 amino acids. Per the germline V gene, CDR1 is WNHNN and CDR2 is SYGVQD (reference sequence).

The V and J genes are TRBV5-1 and TRBJ2-7; 7 bases fit TRBD1. The CDR3 has 14 amino acids. Per germline, CDR1 SGHRS and CDR2 YFSETQ. V shed 7 bases and J 2 bases; nucleotides not matched to a gene: 9. The CDR3 loop is CASSTGALPYEQYF. The CDR3 DNA follows: TGCGCCAGCTCCACAGGGGCCCTACCCTACGAGCAGTACTTC.

The genes are TRBV9 and TRBJ2-1, with TRBD2 matching over 8 bases. This CDR3 spans 17 amino acids. The J segment lost 7 bases and the V segment lost 1 base, leaving 13 bases of the junction unmatched. From germline, CDR1 is SGDLS and CDR2 YYNGEE. CDR3 nucleotide sequence: TGTGCCAGCAGCGTAAGTTGGGGGAGCGGGAGCAAGAATGAGCAGTTCTTC. Encoded protein: CASSVSWGSGSKNEQFF.